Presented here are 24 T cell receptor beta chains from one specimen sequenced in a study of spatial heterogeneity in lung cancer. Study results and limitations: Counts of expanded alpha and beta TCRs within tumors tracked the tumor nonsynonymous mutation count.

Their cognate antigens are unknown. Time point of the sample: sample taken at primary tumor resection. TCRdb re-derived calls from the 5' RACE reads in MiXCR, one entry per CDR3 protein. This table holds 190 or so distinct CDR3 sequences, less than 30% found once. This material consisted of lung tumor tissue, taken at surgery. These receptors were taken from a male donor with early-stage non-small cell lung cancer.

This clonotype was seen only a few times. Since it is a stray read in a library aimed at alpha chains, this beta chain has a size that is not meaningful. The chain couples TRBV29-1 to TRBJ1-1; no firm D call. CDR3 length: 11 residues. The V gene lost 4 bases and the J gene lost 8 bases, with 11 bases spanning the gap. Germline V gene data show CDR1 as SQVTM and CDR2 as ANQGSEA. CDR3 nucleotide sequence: TGCAGCGTTGTAGACGGCAGGGAAGCTTTCTTT. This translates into CSVVDGREAFF.

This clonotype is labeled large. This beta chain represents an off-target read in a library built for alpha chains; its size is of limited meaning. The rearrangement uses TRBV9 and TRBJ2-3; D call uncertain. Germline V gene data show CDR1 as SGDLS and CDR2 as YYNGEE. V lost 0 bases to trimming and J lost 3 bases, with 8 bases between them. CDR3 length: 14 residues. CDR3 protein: CASSVGFGTDTQYF. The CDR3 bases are TGTGCCAGCAGCGTAGGATTTGGGACAGATACGCAGTATTTT.

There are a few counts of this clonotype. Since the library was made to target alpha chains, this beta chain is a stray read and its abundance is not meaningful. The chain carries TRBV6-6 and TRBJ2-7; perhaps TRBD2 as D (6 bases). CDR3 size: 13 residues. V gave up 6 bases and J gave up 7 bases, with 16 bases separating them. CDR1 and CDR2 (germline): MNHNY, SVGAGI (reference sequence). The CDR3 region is CASRGGPRGEQYF. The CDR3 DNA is TGTGCCAGCAGGGGAGGCCCCCGGGGGGAGCAGTACTTC.

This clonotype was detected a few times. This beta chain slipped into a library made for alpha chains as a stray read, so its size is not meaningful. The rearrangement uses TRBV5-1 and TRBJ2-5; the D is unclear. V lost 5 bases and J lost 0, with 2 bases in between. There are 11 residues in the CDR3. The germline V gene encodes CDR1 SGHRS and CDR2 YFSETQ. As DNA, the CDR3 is TGCGCCAGCAGGTACCAAGAGACCCAGTACTTC. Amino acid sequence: CASRYQETQYF.

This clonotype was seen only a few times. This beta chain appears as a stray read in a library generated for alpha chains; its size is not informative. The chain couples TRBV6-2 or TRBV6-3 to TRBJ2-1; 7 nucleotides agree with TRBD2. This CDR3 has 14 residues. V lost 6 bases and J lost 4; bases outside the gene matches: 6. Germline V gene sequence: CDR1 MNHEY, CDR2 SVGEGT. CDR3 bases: TGTGCCAGCAGCCATGGGCGGGAGTACAATGAGCAGTTCTTC. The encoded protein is CASSHGREYNEQFF.

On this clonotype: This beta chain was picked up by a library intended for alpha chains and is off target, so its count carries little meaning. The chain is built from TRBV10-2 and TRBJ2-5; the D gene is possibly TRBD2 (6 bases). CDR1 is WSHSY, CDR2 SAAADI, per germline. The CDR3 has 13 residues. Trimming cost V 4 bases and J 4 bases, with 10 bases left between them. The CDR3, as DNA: TGCGCCAGCAGTGTGCGGGGAGGAGAGACCCAGTACTTC. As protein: CASSVRGGETQYF.

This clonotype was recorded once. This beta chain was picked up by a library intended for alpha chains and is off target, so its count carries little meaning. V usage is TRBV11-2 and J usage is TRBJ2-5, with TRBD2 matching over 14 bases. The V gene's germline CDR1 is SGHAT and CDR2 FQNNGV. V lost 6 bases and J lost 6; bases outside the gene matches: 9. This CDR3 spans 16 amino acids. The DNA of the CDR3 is TGTGCCAGCAGGGGGACTAGCGGGGGCACGGTTAAGACCCAGTACTTC. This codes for CASRGTSGGTVKTQYF.

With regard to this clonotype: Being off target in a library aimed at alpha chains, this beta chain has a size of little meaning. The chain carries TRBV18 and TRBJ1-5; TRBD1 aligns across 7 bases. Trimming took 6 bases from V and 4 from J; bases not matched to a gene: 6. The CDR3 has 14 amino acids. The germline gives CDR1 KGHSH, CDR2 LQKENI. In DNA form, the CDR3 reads TGTGCCAGCTCGCCCGGGACAGTTAATCAGCCCCAGCATTTT. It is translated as CASSPGTVNQPQHF. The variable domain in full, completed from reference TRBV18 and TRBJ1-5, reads NAGVMQNPRHLVRRRGQEARLRCSPMKGHSHVYWYRQLPEEGLKFMVYLQKENIIDESGMPKERFSAEFPKEGPSILRIQQVVRGDSAAYFCASSPGTVNQPQHFGDGTRLSIL.

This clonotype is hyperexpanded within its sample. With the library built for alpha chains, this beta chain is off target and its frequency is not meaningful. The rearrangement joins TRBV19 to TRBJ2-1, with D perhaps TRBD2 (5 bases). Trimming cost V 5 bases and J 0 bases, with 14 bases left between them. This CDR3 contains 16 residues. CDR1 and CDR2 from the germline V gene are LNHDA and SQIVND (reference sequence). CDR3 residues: CASSPDYYYSYNEQFF. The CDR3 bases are TGTGCCAGTAGTCCTGACTATTATTACTCCTACAATGAGCAGTTCTTC.

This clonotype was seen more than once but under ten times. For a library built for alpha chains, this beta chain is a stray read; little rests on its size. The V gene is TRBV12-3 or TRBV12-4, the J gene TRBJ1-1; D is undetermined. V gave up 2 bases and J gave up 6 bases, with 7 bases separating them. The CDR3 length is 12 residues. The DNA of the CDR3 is TGTGCCAGCAGTTTATTTGCGGCTGAAGCTTTCTTT. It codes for CASSLFAAEAFF.

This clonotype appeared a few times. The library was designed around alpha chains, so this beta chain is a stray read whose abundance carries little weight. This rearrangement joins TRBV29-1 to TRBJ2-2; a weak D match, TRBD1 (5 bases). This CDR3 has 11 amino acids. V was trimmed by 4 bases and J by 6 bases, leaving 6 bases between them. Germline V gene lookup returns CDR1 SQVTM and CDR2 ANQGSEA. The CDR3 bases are TGCAGCGTTGTCAGGGCCGGGGAGCTGTTTTTT. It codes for CSVVRAGELFF.

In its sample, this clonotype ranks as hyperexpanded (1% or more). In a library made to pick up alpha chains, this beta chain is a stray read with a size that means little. Here the CDR3 reads CASSQGIASTDTQYF. CDR3 sequence (DNA): TGTGCCAGCAGTCAGGGGATTGCTAGCACAGATACGCAGTATTTT. J is TRBJ2-3 and V is TRBV27; D is possibly TRBD1 (6 bases). Germline V gene lookup returns CDR1 MNHEY and CDR2 SMNVEV (reference sequence). This CDR3 comprises 15 residues. V was cut by 5 bases and J by 0 bases, with 12 bases left in between.

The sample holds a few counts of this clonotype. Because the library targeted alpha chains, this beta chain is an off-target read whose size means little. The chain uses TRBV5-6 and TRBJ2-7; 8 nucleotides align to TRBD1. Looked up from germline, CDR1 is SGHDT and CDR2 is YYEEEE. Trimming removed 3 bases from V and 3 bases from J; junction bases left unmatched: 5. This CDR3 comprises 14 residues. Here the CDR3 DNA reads TGTGCCAGCAGCTGGACAGGGCCTAGCTACGAGCAGTACTTC. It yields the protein CASSWTGPSYEQYF.

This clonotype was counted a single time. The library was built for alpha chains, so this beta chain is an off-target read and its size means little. In nucleotides, the CDR3 is TGCGCCAGCAGCCAAGACGCAGGCTTAGCCAAAAACATTCAGTACTTC. Translating gives CASSQDAGLAKNIQYF. This chain joins TRBV4-1 and TRBJ2-4, with no clear D. Trimming pared 0 bases from V and 0 bases from J, leaving 9 bases between. Germline V gives CDR1 MGHRA, CDR2 YSYEKL. CDR3 length equals 16 residues.

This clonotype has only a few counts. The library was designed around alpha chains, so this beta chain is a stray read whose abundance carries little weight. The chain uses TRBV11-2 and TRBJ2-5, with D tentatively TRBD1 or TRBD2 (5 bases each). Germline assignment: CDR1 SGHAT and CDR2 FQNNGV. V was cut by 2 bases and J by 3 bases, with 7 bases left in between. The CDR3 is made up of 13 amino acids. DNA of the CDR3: TGTGCCAGCAGCTTATGGGGGAAAGAGACCCAGTACTTC. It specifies CASSLWGKETQYF.

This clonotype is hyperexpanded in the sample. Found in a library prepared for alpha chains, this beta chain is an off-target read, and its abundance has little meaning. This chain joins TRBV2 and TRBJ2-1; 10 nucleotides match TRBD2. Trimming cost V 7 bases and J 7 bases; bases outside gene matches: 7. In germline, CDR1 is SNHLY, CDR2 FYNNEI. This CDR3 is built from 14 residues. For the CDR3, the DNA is TGTGCCAGCATTCCTAGCGGGGGAGGGAATGAGCAGTTCTTC. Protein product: CASIPSGGGNEQFF.

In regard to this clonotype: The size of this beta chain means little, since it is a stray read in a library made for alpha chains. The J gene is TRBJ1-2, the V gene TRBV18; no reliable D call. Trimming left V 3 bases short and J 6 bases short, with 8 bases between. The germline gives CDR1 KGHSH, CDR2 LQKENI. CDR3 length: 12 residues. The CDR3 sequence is CASSPSGDGYTF. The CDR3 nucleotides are TGTGCCAGCTCACCCTCCGGGGATGGCTACACCTTC.

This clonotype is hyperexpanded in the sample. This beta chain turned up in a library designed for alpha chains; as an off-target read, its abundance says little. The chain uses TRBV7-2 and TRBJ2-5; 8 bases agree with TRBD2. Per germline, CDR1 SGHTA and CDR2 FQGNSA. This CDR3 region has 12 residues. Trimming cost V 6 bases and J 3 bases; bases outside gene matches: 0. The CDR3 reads CASSSGEETQYF. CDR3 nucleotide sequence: TGTGCCAGCAGTAGCGGGGAAGAGACCCAGTACTTC.

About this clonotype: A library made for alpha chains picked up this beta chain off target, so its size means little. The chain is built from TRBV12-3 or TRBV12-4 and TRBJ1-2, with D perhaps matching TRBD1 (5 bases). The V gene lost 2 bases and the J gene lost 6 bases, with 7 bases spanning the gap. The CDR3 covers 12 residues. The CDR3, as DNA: TGTGCCAGCAGTTTATCGGGGGATGGCTACACCTTC. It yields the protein CASSLSGDGYTF.

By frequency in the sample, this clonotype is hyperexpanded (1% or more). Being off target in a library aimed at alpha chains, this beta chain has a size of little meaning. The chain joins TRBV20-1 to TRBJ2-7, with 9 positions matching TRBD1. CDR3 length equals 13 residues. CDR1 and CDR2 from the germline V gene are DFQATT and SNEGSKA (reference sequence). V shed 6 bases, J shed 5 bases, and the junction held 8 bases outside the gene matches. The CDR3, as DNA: TGCAGTGCCCCCCGGACAGGGGCCCACGAGCAGTACTTC. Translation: CSAPRTGAHEQYF.

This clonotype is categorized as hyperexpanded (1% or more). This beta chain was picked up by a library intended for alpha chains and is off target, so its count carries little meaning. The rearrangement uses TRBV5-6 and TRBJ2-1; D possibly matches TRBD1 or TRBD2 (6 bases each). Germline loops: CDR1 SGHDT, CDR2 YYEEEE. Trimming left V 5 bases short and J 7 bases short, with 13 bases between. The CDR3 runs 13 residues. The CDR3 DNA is TGTGCCAGCAGTCTGGAGGGGGGTAATGAGCAGTTCTTC. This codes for CASSLEGGNEQFF.

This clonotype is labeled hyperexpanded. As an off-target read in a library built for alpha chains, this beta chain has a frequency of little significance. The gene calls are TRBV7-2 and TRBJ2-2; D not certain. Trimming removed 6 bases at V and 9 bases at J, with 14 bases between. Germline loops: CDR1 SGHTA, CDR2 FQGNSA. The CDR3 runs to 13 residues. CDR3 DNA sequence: TGTGCCAGCAGGAGTGAACCCCCTCGGGAGCTGTTTTTT. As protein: CASRSEPPRELFF.

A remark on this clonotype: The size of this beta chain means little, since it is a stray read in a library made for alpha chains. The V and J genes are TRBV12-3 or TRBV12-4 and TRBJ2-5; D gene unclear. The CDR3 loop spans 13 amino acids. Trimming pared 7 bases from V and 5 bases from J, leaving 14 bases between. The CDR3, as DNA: TGTGCCAGCACCCCACGTCCCACGGAGACCCAGTACTTC. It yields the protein CASTPRPTETQYF.

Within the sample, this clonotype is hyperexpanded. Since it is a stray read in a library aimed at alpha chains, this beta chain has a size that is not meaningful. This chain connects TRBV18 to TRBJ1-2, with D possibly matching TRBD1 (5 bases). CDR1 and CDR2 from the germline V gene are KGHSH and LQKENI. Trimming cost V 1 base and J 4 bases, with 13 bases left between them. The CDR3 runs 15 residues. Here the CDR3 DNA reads TGTGCCAGCTCACCACTGAGCGGGGGGAGCTATGGCTACACCTTC. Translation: CASSPLSGGSYGYTF.